This TCR beta chain stems from a study of cytomegalovirus exposure and HLA in healthy donors. Regarding the study as a whole: A few V segments could not be told apart, such as TRBV6-2 and TRBV6-3, and were left out.

Healthy bone marrow donors formed the donor group. This CDR3 is built from 17 residues. The germline gives CDR1 MDHEN, CDR2 SYDVKM. V lost 6 bases to trimming and J lost 0 bases; unmatched junction nucleotides: 4. PCR primers comprised 60 Vbeta and 13 Jbeta primers. The assay was immunoSEQ multiplex PCR, and TCRdb's table has in-frame clones only and misses some. This sample carries about 90,000 clones, 78% of them seen once, and the ten largest clones take about 4.5%. A note on this clone: Its specificity is not known.

This receptor was identified in a middle-aged woman in good health and CMV-seropositive. The chain links TRBV28 to TRBJ2-1, with 14 bases that match TRBD2. Sequenced: PBMCs. This CDR3 is CASSPGTSGSSYNEQFF. The CDR3 DNA sequence: TGTGCCAGCAGCCCCGGGACTAGCGGGAGCTCCTACAATGAGCAGTTCTTC.